This T cell receptor (beta chain) was observed in a study of CD8+ T cells in alopecia areata (dated by TCRdb to between 2018 and 2020). Concerning the study at large: The treated patients, all with moderate-to-severe alopecia areata, were enrolled in an open-label pilot trial of oral tofacitinib given at 5 to 10 mg twice daily. Tofacitinib was given for 6 to 18 months, followed by 6 months of follow-up off drug to assess delayed response and recurrence. High-throughput TCRbeta sequencing was used to examine T cell clonal expansion in alopecia areata in both the C3H/HeJ mouse model and human patients. In humans, TCRbeta sequencing was performed on scalp tissue and on sorted CD4+ and CD8+ peripheral blood T cells from healthy controls and from patients with patchy or totalis/universalis alopecia areata. Tofacitinib-treated patients had biopsies at baseline and at 4 and 24 weeks of treatment, with a later scalp biopsy in several patients. Scalp clonality was compared among normal scalp (n=4), patchy alopecia areata scalp (n=8), and alopecia totalis/universalis scalp (n=8). The RNA source kit depended on sample type: the PAXgene miRNA kit for fixed scalp, the miRNeasy kit for PBMCs, and the RNeasy kit for mouse skin. TCRbeta CDR3 regions were amplified by immunoSEQ multiplex PCR with 35 Vbeta forward and 13 Jbeta reverse primers.

Broad study findings and their caveats: Unlike mouse skin, which is dominated by gammadelta T cells, normal human skin has resident alphabeta T cells that are also sequenced, and this complicates analysis of the scalp TCR repertoire. Shared TCR sequences between patients were less evident than in mice, which may be partly attributable to HLA diversity in the patient population. Compared with normal scalp, lesional scalp had higher clonality and more expanded CD8+ clones, particularly in alopecia totalis/universalis, a pattern that suggests antigenic drive.

In the case of this clone: Its antigen target is currently unknown. Base qualities are not at hand, and no much larger clone is one base apart.

The sample's time point label, in plain terms: baseline before oral tofacitinib. Peripheral blood and lesional scalp punch biopsies were obtained from patients with alopecia areata. PBMCs were isolated by density centrifugation and stained for CD3, CD4 and CD8, and CD4+ and CD8+ T cells were sorted on a FACSAria. As encoded in the germline V gene (reference sequence), CDR1 is GTSNPN while CDR2 is SVGIG. V was cut back by 7 bases and J by 6 bases, leaving a gap of 11 bases between them. The CDR3 spans 11 residues, from the cysteine through the phenylalanine. Of the read, only the CDR3 DNA is kept; its 33 bases are in frame from base 1. Library preparation used the immunoSEQ multiplex PCR assay. For TCR sequencing, RNA was extracted from every sample and reverse transcribed into cDNA to serve as template. First-strand cDNA was synthesized using SuperScript III with a 2:1 mix of oligo-dT and random hexamers. A synthetic immune receptor repertoire was used to gauge amplification bias, and whatever bias remained was removed computationally. In the source study's methods: After raw reads were preprocessed to remove errors, the CDR3 was defined following IMGT conventions as running from the conserved cysteine to phenylalanine. Clonality was computed as 1 minus the Shannon entropy, with the entropy normalized by log2 of the number of productive unique TCRs. Whether each scalp clone was CD4 or CD8 was inferred by checking scalp TCRbeta sequences against the CD4 and CD8 repertoires from sorted blood. TCRdb obtained this table from immuneACCESS and retained in-frame rearrangements with V and J assigned. These tables miss some clones; where compared with another copy, unresolved V genes account for less than half of the shortfall, and the remainder is unexplained. V and J calls and clone size are those listed in that table; D and trimming were worked out from the DNA. Here the sample has some 130,000 clones; about 49% occur a single time. The ten largest clones capture around 20% of the sample.

The sequence was obtained from a human donor with alopecia areata. The rearranged chain carries TRBV30 and TRBJ2-3, with no confident D gene call. The specimen was CD8+ T cells sorted from blood, collected at week 0. The CDR3: CASFDRDTQYF. The nucleotide sequence reads TGTGCCTCCTTCGACCGGGATACGCAGTATTTT.